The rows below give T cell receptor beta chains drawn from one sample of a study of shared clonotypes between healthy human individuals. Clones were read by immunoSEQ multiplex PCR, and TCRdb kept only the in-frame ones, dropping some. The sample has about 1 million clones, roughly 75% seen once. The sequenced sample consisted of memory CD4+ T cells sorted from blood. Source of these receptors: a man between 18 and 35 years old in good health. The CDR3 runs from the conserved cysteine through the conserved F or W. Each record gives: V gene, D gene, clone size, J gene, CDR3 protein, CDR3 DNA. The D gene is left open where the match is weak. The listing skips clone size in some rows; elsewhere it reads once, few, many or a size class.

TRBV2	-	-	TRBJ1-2	CARTDPSGDGYTF	TGTGCCAGGACAGATCCCTCGGGGGATGGCTACACCTTC
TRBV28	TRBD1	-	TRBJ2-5	CASRTGTRQTQYF	TGTGCCAGCAGGACAGGGACGAGGCAGACCCAGTACTTC
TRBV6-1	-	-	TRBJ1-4	CASSEWAVGEKLFF	TGTGCCAGCAGTGAATGGGCGGTGGGTGAAAAACTGTTTTTT
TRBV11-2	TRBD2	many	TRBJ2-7	CASSLDWASGNEQYF	TGTGCCAGCAGCTTAGATTGGGCTAGCGGCAACGAGCAGTACTTC
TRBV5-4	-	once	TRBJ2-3	CASSLRLELSTDTQYF	TGTGCCAGCAGCTTGAGGTTGGAGTTGAGCACAGATACGCAGTATTTT
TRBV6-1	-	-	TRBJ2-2	CASTLPAGITGELFF	TGTGCCAGCACCCTACCGGCAGGGATCACCGGGGAGCTGTTTTTT
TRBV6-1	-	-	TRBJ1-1	CASGPRETGRTEAFF	TGTGCCAGCGGACCCAGGGAAACGGGAAGAACTGAAGCTTTCTTT
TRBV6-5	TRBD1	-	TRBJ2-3	CASRSPGTGTDTQYF	TGTGCCAGCAGATCTCCCGGGACAGGGACTGATACGCAGTATTTT
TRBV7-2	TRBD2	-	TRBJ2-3	CASSLVRLAGSTDTQYF	TGTGCCAGCAGCTTAGTTCGACTAGCGGGAAGCACAGATACGCAGTATTTT
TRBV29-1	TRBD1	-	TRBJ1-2	CSVEKGAGYGYTF	TGCAGCGTTGAAAAGGGGGCGGGCTATGGCTACACCTTC
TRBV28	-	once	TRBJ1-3	CASSSNAGNTIYF	TGTGCCAGCAGCTCCAATGCTGGAAACACCATATATTTT
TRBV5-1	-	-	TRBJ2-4	CASSWGDPGRNIQYF	TGCGCCAGCAGCTGGGGGGACCCGGGTCGGAACATTCAGTACTTC
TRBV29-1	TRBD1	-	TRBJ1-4	CGGQGRSEKLFF	TGCGGGGGACAGGGTAGAAGTGAAAAACTGTTTTTT
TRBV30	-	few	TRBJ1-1	CAWSLRQFISNTEAFF	TGTGCCTGGAGCCTGAGGCAGTTCATATCGAACACTGAAGCTTTCTTT
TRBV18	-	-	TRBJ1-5	CASSPDSSNQPQHF	TGTGCCAGCTCACCGGACAGTAGCAATCAGCCCCAGCATTTT
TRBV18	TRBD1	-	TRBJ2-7	CASSPGTGGIYEQYF	TGTGCCAGCTCACCCGGGACAGGGGGTATATACGAGCAGTACTTC
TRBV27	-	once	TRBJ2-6	CASRVSGANVLTF	TGTGCCAGCAGGGTCTCTGGGGCCAACGTCCTGACTTTC
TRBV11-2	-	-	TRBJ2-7	CASSSFYRRYF	TGTGCCAGCAGCTCATTCTACCGGCGGTACTTC
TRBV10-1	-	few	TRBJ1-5	CASSVHELPRGRSNQPQHF	TGCGCCAGCAGTGTACACGAACTACCCAGGGGAAGAAGCAATCAGCCCCAGCATTTT
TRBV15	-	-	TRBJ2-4	CATSPRTEIQYF	TGTGCCACCAGCCCGAGAACAGAGATTCAGTACTTC
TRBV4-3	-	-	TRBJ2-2	CASSQVQNTGELFF	TGCGCCAGCAGCCAAGTCCAGAACACCGGGGAGCTGTTTTTT
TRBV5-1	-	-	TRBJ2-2	CASSLAVSGTGELFF	TGCGCCAGCAGCTTGGCCGTTTCGGGCACCGGGGAGCTGTTTTTT
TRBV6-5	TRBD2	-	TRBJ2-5	CASSSERELLQETQYF	TGTGCCAGCAGTTCAGAGCGGGAGCTCCTTCAAGAGACCCAGTACTTC
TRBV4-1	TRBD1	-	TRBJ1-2	CASSQDTGGWNYGYTF	TGCGCCAGCAGCCAAGATACAGGGGGCTGGAACTATGGCTACACCTTC
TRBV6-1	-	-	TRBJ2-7	CASSLSSYEQYF	TGTGCCAGCAGTCTAAGCTCCTACGAGCAGTACTTC
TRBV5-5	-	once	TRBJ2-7	CASSFSPGYEQYF	TGTGCCAGCAGCTTTTCGCCTGGCTACGAGCAGTACTTC
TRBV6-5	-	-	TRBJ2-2	CASSYRQGNTGELFF	TGTGCCAGCAGTTACCGTCAGGGGAACACCGGGGAGCTGTTTTTT
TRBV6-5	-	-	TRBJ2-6	CASSSVLLSGANVLTF	TGTGCCAGCAGTTCTGTTCTCCTCTCTGGGGCCAACGTCCTGACTTTC
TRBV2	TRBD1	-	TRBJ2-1	CASESGTGLNEQFF	TGTGCCAGCGAGTCCGGGACAGGCCTCAATGAGCAGTTCTTC
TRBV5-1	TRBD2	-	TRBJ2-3	CASSFLAGGPTDTQYF	TGCGCCAGCAGCTTTCTAGCGGGGGGGCCCACAGATACGCAGTATTTT
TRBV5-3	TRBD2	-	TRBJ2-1	CARSPLAGGRNEQFF	TGTGCCAGAAGCCCCCTGGCGGGAGGGAGAAATGAGCAGTTCTTC
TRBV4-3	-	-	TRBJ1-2	CASSQDRKASNYGYTF	TGCGCCAGCAGCCAAGATCGGAAGGCCTCTAACTATGGCTACACCTTC
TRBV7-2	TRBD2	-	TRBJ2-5	CASSYSGTSRQETQYF	TGTGCCAGCAGCTACTCCGGGACTAGCAGACAAGAGACCCAGTACTTC
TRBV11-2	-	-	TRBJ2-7	CASSSTWGKGYEQYF	TGTGCCAGCAGCTCGACGTGGGGGAAGGGGTACGAGCAGTACTTC
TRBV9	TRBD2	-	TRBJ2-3	CASSVGVVAGGDTQYF	TGTGCCAGCAGCGTAGGGGTCGTAGCGGGAGGGGATACGCAGTATTTT
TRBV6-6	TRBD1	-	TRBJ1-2	CASSADRVGGYTF	TGTGCCAGCAGTGCGGACAGGGTAGGCGGCTACACCTTC
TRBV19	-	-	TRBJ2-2	CASSWGNTGELFF	TGTGCCAGTAGTTGGGGGAACACCGGGGAGCTGTTTTTT
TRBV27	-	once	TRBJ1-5	CASSPDGRHPNQPQHF	TGTGCCAGCAGTCCCGATGGGCGACACCCCAATCAGCCCCAGCATTTT
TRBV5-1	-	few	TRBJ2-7	CASSLDGSSYEQYF	TGCGCCAGCAGCTTGGACGGGAGCTCCTACGAGCAGTACTTC
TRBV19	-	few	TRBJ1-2	CASSIVGGNYGYTF	TGTGCCAGTAGTATAGTCGGAGGGAACTATGGCTACACCTTC
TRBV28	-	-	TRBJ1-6	CASSLPWGPNSPLHF	TGTGCCAGCAGTCTCCCGTGGGGGCCTAATTCACCCCTCCACTTT
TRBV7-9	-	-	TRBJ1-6	CASSLITVSNSPLHF	TGTGCCAGCAGCTTGATTACGGTCTCCAATTCACCCCTCCACTTT
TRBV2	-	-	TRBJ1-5	CASSRSNSGNQPQHF	TGTGCCAGCAGTAGATCTAATTCGGGCAATCAGCCCCAGCATTTT
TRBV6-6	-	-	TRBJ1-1	CASSSRGVNTEAFF	TGTGCCAGCAGTTCCAGGGGCGTGAACACTGAAGCTTTCTTT
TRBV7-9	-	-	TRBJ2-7	CASSPESFSYEQYF	TGTGCCAGCAGCCCTGAAAGCTTTTCCTACGAGCAGTACTTC
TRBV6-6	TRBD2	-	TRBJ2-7	CASSYTSGTYEQYF	TGTGCCAGCAGTTACACTAGCGGGACCTACGAGCAGTACTTC
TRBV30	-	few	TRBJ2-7	CAWTLEGGYEQYF	TGTGCCTGGACATTGGAGGGGGGCTACGAGCAGTACTTC
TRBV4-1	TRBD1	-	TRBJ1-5	CASSLGQGDNQPQHF	TGCGCCAGCAGCCTAGGACAGGGCGACAATCAGCCCCAGCATTTT
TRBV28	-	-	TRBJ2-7	CASSPGSTLDGREYF	TGTGCCAGCAGTCCAGGGTCGACCTTGGACGGGAGAGAGTACTTC
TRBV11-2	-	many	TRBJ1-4	CASSLLDGRGGKLFF	TGTGCCAGCAGCCTATTGGACGGGCGAGGAGGAAAACTGTTTTTT
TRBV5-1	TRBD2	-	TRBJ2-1	CASSLAGAGGKSEQFF	TGCGCCAGCAGCTTGGCCGGTGCGGGGGGAAAAAGTGAGCAGTTCTTC
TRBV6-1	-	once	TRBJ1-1	CASSVFGQTNTEAFF	TGTGCCAGCAGTGTGTTTGGACAGACGAACACTGAAGCTTTCTTT
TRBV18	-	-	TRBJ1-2	CASSPREGPNGYTF	TGTGCCAGCTCACCACGGGAAGGGCCCAATGGCTACACCTTC
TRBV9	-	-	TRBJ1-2	CASSVEDGGYTF	TGTGCCAGCAGCGTAGAAGACGGCGGCTACACCTTC
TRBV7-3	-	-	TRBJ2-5	CASSLRFGRAETQYF	TGTGCCAGCAGCTTAAGGTTCGGTCGGGCTGAGACCCAGTACTTC
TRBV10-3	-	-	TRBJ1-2	CAISDADYGYTF	TGTGCCATCAGTGACGCGGACTATGGCTACACCTTC
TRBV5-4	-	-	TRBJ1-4	CASSAPNEKLFF	TGTGCCAGCAGCGCCCCTAATGAAAAACTGTTTTTT